A selection of T cell receptor beta chains follows, all from one sample in a study of blood T cell repertoires in COVID-19. Libraries were prepared by immunoSEQ multiplex PCR; TCRdb keeps only in-frame clonotypes and omits some of them. This sample yields about 96,000 clones, of which roughly 84% are seen a single time; roughly 17% belongs to the top ten. Sequenced material: peripheral blood. The receptor set was obtained from a woman aged 55-70 years with acute or convalescent COVID-19. CDR3s include the opening cysteine and the closing phenylalanine or tryptophan.

j_gene: TRBJ1-5
v_gene: TRBV15
CDR3aa: CATSHRQGGNQPQHF

j_gene: TRBJ1-5
v_gene: TRBV7-2
CDR3aa: CASSLEKGRQPQHF

j_gene: TRBJ1-1
v_gene: TRBV28
CDR3aa: CASSPHGGVNTEAFF

j_gene: TRBJ2-1
v_gene: TRBV11-3
CDR3aa: CASSSKIAPSSGGSYNEQFF

j_gene: TRBJ2-3
v_gene: TRBV10-2
CDR3aa: CASSESGQGGTDTQYF

j_gene: TRBJ1-1
v_gene: TRBV11-2
CDR3aa: CASSPTAGEVGGTEAFF

j_gene: TRBJ1-4
v_gene: TRBV28
CDR3aa: CASSKGTVGEKLFF

j_gene: TRBJ2-7
v_gene: TRBV5-4
CDR3aa: CASSGGDRGNEQYF

j_gene: TRBJ2-7
v_gene: TRBV11-2
CDR3aa: CASSRGGGRGWVSSYEQYF

j_gene: TRBJ1-2
v_gene: TRBV28
CDR3aa: CASSFGYYGYTF